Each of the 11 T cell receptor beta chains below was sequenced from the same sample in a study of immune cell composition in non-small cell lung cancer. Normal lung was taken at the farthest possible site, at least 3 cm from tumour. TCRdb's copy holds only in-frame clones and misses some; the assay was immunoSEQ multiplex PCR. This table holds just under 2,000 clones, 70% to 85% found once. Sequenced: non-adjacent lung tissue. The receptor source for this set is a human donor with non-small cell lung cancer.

The CDR3 here is CASSLEGGASSGANVLTF. Written as DNA, the CDR3 is TGCGCCAGCAGCTTGGAAGGAGGGGCAAGCTCTGGGGCCAACGTCCTGACTTTC. V usage is TRBV5-1 and J usage is TRBJ2-6; possibly TRBD2 for D (6 bases). Germline V gene sequence: CDR1 SGHRS, CDR2 YFSETQ. V gave up 0 bases and J gave up 0 bases, with 13 bases separating them. The CDR3 has 18 amino acids.

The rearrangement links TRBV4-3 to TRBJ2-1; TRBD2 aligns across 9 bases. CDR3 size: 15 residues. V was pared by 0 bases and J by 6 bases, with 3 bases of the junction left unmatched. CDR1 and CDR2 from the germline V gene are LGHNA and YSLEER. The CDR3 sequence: CASSQDWRGGNEQFF. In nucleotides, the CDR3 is TGCGCCAGCAGCCAAGATTGGCGGGGGGGCAATGAGCAGTTCTTC.

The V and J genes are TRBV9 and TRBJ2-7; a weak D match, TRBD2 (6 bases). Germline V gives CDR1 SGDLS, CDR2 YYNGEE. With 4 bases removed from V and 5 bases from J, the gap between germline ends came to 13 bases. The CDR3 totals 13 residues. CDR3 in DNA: TGTGCCAGCAGCCCGTCTACTAGCCACGAGCAGTACTTC. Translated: CASSPSTSHEQYF.

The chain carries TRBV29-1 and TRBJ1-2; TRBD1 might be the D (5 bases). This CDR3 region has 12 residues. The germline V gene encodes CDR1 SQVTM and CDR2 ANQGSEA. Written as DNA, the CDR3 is TGCGGGGCCCCCAGATCCAGCTATGGCTACACCTTC. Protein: CGAPRSSYGYTF. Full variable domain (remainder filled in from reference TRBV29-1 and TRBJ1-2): SAVISQKPSRDICQRGTSLTIQCQVDSQVTMMFWYRQQPGQSLTLIATANQGSEATYESGFVIDKFPISRPNLTFSTLTVSNMSPEDSSIYLCGAPRSSYGYTFGSGTRLTVV.

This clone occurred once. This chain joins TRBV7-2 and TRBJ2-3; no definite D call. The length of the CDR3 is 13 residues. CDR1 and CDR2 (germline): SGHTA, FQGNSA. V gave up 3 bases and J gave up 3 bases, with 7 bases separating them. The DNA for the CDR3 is TGTGCCAGCAGCTTCATGAGGACAGATACGCAGTATTTT. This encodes CASSFMRTDTQYF.

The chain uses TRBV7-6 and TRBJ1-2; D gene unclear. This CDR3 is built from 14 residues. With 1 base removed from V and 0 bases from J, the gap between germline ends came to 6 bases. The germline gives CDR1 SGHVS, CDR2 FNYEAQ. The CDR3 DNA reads TGTGCCAGCAGCTTAGACGACACTAACTATGGCTACACCTTC. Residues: CASSLDDTNYGYTF. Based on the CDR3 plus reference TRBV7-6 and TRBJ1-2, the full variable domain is GAGVSQSPRYKVTKRGQDVALRCDPISGHVSLYWYRQALGQGPEFLTYFNYEAQQDKSGLPNDRFSAERPEGSISTLTIQRTEQRDSAMYRCASSLDDTNYGYTFGSGTRLTVV.

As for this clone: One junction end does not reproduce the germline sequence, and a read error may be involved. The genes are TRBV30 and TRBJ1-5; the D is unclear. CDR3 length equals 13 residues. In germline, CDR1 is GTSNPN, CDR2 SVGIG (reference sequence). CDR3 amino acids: CAWNDDSNQPQHF. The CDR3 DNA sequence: TGTGCCTGGAATGACGATAGCAACCAGCCCCAGCATTTT.

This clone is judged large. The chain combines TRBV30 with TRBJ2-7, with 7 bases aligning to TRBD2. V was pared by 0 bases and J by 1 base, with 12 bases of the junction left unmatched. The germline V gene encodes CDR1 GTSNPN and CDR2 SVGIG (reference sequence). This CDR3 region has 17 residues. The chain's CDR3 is CAWSVNLHGGNSYEQYF. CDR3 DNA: TGTGCCTGGAGTGTAAACCTTCACGGGGGGAATTCCTACGAGCAGTACTTC.

CDR3 amino acids: CASSYTSGGPTQYF. DNA for the CDR3: TGTGCCAGCAGCTATACTAGCGGGGGGCCGACCCAGTACTTC. This chain connects TRBV11-2 to TRBJ2-5; the match to TRBD2 covers 12 bases. The length of the CDR3 is 14 residues. The ends lost 4 bases at V and 7 bases at J; junction bases unmatched: 4. Germline-derived CDR1 and CDR2 are SGHAT and FQNNGV.

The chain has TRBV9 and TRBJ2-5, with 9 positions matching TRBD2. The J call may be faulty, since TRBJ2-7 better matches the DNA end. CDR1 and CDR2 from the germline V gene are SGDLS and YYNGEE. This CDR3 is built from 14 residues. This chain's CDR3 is CASSAGSGGNEQYF. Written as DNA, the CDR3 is TGTGCCAGCAGCGCCGGCAGCGGGGGGAACGAGCAGTACTTC.

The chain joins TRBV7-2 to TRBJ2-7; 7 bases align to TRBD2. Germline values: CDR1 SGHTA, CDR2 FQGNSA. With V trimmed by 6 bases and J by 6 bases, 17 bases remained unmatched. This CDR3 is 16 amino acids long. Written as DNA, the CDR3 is TGTGCCAGCAGAGACCCGGCGGGAGCAAGATTAGGCGAGCAGTACTTC. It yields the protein CASRDPAGARLGEQYF.